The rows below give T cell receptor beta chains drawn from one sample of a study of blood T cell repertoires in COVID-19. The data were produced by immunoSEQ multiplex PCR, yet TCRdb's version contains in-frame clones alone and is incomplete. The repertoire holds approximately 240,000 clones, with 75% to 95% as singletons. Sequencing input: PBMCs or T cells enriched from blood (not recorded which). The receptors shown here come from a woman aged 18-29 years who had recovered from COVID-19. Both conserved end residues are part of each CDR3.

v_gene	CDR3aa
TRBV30	CAWTKGQGQNQPQHF
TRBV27	CASSLRQGWEEKLFF
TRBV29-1	CSVVAASGNQPQHF
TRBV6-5	CASREYLANTGELFF
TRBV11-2	CASRVAGGPGSEQYF
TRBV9	CASSVPRDNQPQHF
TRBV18	CASSRGAPDTQYF
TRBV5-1	CASSVLLAGGPGEQFF
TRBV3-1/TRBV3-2	CASSQPPGDEQFF
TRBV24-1	CATSDGAYEQYF
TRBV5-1	CASSAGQYNEQFF
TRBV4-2	CASSQDWTSGSYEQYF
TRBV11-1	CASSQTGGPYNEQFF
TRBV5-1	CASSLGDISNQPQHF
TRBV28	CASSFERGLTNEKLFF
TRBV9	CASSATSGRTETQYF